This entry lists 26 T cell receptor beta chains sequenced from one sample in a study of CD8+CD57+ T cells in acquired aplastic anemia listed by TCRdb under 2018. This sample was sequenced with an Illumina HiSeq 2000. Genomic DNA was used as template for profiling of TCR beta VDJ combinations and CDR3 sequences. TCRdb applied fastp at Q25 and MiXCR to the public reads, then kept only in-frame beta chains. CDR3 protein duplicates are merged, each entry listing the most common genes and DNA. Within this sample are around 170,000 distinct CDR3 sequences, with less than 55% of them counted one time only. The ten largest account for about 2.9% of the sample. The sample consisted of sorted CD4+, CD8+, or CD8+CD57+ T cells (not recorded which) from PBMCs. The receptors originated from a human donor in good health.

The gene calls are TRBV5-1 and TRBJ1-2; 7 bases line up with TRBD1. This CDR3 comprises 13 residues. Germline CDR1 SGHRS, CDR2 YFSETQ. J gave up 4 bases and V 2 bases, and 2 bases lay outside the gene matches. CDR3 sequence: CASSFYRGYGYTF. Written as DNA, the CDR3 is TGCGCCAGCAGCTTCTACAGGGGCTATGGCTACACCTTC.

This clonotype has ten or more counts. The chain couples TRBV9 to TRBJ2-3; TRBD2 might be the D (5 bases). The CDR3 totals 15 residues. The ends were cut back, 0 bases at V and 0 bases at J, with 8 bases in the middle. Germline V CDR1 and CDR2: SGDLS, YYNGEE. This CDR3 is CASSVAAVSTDTQYF. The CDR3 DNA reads TGTGCCAGCAGCGTAGCAGCGGTTAGCACAGATACGCAGTATTTT.

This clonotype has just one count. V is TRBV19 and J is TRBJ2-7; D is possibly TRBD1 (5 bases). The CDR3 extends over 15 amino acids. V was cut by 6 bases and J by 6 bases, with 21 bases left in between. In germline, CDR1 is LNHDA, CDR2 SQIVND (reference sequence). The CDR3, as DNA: TGTGCCAGTAGCGAAACAGGTTCGGAGAGTGCCGAGCAGTACTTC. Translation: CASSETGSESAEQYF. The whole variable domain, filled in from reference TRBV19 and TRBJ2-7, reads DGGITQSPKYLFRKEGQNVTLSCEQNLNHDAMYWYRQDPGQGLRLIYYSQIVNDFQKGDIAEGYSVSREKKESFPLTVTSAQKNPTAFYLCASSETGSESAEQYFGPGTRLTVT.

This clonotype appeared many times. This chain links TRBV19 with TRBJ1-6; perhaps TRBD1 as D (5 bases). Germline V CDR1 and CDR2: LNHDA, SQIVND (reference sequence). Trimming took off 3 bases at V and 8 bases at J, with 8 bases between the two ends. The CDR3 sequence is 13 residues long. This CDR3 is CASSIRDDSPLHF. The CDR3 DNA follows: TGTGCCAGTAGTATCCGGGACGATTCACCCCTCCACTTT.

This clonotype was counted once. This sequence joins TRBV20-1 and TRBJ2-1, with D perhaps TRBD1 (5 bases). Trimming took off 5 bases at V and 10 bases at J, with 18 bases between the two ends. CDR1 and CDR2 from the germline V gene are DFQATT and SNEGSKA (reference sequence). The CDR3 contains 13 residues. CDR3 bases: TGCAGTGCTCCACTAATACCTAAGGGGGAGCAGTTCTTC. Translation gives CSAPLIPKGEQFF.

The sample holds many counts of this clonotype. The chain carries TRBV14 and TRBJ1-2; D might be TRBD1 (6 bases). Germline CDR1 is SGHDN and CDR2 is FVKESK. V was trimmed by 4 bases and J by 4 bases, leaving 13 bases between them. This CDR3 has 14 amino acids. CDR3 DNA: TGTGCCAGCAGCCCACAGGGTTGGGGCTATGGCTACACCTTC. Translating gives CASSPQGWGYGYTF.

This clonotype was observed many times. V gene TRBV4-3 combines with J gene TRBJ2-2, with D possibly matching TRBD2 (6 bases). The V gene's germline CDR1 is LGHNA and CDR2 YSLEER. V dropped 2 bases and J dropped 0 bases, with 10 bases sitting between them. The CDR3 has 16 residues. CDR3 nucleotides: TGCGCCAGCAGCCAAAGGAGGAGGGCGAACACCGGGGAGCTGTTTTTT. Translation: CASSQRRRANTGELFF.

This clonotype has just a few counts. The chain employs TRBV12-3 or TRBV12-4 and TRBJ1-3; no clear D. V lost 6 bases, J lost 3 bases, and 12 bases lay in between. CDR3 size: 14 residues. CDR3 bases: TGTGCCAGCAGCCCCCGTGGGCGTGGAAACACCATATATTTT. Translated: CASSPRGRGNTIYF.

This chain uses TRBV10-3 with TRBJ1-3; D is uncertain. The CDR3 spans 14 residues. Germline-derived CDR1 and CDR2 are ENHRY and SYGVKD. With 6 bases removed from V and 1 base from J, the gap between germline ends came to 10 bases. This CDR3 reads CAISRTSSGNTIYF. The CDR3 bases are TGTGCCATCAGCCGGACGTCTTCTGGAAACACCATATATTTT.

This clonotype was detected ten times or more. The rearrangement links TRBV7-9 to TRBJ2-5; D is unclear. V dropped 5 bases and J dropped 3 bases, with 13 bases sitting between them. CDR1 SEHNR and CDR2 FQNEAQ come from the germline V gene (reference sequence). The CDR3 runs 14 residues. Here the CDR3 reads CASSQTPKEETQYF. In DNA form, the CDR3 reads TGTGCCAGCAGCCAGACCCCCAAAGAAGAGACCCAGTACTTC.

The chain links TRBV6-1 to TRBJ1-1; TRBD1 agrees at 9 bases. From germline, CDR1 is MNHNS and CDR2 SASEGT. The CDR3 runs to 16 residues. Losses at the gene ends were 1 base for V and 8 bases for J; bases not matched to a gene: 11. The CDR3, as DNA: TGTGCCAGCAGTGAAGGGGGTCCGGGACAGGGATTAGAAGCTTTCTTT. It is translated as CASSEGGPGQGLEAFF.

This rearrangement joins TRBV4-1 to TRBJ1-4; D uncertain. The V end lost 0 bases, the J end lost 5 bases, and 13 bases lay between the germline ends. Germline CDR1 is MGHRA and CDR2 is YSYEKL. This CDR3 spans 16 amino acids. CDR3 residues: CASSQDYSGGNEKLFF. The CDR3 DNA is TGCGCCAGCAGCCAAGATTACTCAGGAGGCAATGAAAAACTGTTTTTT.

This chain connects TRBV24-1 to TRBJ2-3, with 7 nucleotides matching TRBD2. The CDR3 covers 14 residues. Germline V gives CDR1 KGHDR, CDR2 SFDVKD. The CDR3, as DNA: TGTGCTAGAGGGGCAGCGGGACGCGCAGATACGCAGTATTTT. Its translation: CARGAAGRADTQYF.

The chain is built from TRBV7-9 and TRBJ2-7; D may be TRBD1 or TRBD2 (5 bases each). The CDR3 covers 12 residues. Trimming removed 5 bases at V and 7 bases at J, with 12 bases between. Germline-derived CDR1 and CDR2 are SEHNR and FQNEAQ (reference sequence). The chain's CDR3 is CASSRGVGEQYF. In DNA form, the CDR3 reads TGTGCCAGCAGCCGAGGGGTGGGAGAGCAGTACTTC.

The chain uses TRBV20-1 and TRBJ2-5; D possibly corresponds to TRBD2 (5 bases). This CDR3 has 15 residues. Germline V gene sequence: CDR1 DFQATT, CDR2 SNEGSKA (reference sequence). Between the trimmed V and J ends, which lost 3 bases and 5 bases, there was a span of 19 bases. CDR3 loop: CSASGLHPVFETQYF. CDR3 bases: TGCAGTGCTAGCGGACTCCACCCGGTATTCGAGACCCAGTACTTC.

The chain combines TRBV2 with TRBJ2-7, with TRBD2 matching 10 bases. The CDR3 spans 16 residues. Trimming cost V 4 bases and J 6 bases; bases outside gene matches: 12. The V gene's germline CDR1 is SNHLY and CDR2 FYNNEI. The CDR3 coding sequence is TGTGCCAGCAGTGTACGACAGGAGCCTAGCGGGGGCGAGCAGTACTTC. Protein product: CASSVRQEPSGGEQYF. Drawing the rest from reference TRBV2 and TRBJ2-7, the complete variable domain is EPEVTQTPSHQVTQMGQEVILRCVPISNHLYFYWYRQILGQKVEFLVSFYNNEISEKSEIFDDQFSVERPDGSNFTLKIRSTKLEDSAMYFCASSVRQEPSGGEQYFGPGTRLTVT.

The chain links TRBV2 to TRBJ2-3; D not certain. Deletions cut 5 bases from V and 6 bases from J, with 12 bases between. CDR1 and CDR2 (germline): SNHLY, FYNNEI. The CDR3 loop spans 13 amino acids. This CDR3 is CASSRAPGDTQYF. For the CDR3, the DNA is TGTGCCAGCAGTAGGGCCCCTGGGGATACGCAGTATTTT.

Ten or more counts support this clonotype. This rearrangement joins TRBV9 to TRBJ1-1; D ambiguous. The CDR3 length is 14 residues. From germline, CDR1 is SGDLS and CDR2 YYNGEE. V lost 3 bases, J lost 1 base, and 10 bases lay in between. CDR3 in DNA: TGTGCCAGCAGCGGAGGTGGCGCGAACACTGAAGCTTTCTTT. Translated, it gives CASSGGGANTEAFF.

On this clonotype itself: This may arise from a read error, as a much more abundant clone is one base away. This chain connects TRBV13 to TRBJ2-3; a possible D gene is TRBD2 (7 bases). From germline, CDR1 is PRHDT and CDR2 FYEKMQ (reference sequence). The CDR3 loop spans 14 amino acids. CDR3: CASSLGGDTDTHYF. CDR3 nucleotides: TGTGCCAGCAGCCTAGGGGGGGACACAGATACGCATTATTTT.

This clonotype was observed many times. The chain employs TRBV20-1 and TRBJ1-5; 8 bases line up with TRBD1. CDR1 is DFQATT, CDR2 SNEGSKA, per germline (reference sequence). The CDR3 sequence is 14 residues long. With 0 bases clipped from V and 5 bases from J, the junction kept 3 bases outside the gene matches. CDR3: CSARESTGDQPQHF. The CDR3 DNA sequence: TGCAGTGCTAGAGAGTCGACAGGGGATCAGCCCCAGCATTTT.

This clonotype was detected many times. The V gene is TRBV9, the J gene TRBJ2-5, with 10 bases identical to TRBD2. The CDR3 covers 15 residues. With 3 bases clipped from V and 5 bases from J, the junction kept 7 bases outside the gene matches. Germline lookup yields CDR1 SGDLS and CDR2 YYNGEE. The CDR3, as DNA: TGTGCCAGCAGCGCCCTAGCGGGAGCCGGTGAGACCCAGTACTTC. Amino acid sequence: CASSALAGAGETQYF.

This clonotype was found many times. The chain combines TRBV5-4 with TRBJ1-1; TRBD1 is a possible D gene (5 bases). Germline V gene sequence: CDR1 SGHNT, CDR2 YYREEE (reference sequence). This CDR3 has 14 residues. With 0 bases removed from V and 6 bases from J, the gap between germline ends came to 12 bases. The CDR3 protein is CASSLVGEGAEAFF. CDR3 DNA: TGTGCCAGCAGCTTGGTGGGCGAAGGGGCTGAAGCTTTCTTT. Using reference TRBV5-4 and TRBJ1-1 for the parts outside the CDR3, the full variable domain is ETGVTQSPTHLIKTRGQQVTLRCSSQSGHNTVSWYQQALGQGPQFIFQYYREEENGRGNFPPRFSGLQFPNYSSELNVNALELDDSALYLCASSLVGEGAEAFFGQGTRLTVV.

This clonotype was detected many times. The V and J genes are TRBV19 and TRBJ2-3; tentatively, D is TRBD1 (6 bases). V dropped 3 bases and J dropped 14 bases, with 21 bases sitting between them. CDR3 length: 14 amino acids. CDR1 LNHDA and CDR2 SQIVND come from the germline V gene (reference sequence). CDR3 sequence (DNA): TGTGCCAGTAGTATCAAAACAGGGCCCCAACGGCGGTATTTT. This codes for CASSIKTGPQRRYF.

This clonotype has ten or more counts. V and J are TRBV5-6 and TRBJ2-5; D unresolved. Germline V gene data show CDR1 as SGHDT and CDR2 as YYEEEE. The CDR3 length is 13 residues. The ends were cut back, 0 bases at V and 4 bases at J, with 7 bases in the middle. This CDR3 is CASSLGARETQYF. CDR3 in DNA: TGTGCCAGCAGCTTGGGGGCGCGAGAGACCCAGTACTTC.

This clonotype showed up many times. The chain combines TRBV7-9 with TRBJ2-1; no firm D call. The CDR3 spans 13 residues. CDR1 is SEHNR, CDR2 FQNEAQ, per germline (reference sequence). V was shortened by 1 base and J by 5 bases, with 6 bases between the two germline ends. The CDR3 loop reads CASSLEVHNEQFF. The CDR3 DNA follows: TGTGCCAGCAGCTTAGAGGTCCACAATGAGCAGTTCTTC. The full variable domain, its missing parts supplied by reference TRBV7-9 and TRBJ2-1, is DTGVSQNPRHKITKRGQNVTFRCDPISEHNRLYWYRQTLGQGPEFLTYFQNEAQLEKSRLLSDRFSAERPKGSFSTLEIQRTEQGDSAMYLCASSLEVHNEQFFGPGTRLTVL.

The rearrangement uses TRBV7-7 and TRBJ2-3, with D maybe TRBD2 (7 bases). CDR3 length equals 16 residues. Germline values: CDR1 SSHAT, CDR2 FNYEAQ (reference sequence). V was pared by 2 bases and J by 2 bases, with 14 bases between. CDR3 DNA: TGTGCCAGCAGCTTAAGTTCGGGGGGCAACACAGATACGCAGTATTTT. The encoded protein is CASSLSSGGNTDTQYF. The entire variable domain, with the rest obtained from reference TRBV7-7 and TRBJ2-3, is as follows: GAGVSQSPRYKVTKRGQDVTLRCDPISSHATLYWYQQALGQGPEFLTYFNYEAQPDKSGLPSDRFSAERPEGSISTLTIQRTEQRDSAMYRCASSLSSGGNTDTQYFGPGTRLTVL.